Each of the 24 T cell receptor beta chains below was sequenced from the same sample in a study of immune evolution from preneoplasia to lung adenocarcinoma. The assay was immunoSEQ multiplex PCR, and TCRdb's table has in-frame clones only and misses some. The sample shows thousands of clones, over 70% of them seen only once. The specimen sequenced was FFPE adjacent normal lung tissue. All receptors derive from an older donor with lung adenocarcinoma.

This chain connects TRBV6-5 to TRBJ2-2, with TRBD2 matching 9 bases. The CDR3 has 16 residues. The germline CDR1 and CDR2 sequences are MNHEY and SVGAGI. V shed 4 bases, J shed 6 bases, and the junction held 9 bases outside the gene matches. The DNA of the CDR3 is TGTGCCAGCAGTTGGAGTAGCGGGAGTTTTTCCGGGGAGCTGTTTTTT. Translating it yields CASSWSSGSFSGELFF.

DNA of the CDR3: TGTGCCAGCAGCTCATCATGGGGGGAGGGAAACACCGGGGAGCTGTTTTTT. Translating it yields CASSSSWGEGNTGELFF. The chain couples TRBV7-8 to TRBJ2-2, with TRBD2 matching over 7 bases. CDR3 length: 17 amino acids. Germline lookup yields CDR1 SGHVS and CDR2 FQNEAQ. V shed 4 bases, J shed 2 bases, and the junction held 10 bases outside the gene matches.

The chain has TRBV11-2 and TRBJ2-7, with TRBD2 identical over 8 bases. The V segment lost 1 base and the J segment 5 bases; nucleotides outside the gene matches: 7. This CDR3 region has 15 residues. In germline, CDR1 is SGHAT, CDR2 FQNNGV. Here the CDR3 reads CASSLGGTSNDEQYF. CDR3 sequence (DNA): TGTGCCAGCAGCTTAGGTGGGACTAGTAATGACGAGCAGTACTTC.

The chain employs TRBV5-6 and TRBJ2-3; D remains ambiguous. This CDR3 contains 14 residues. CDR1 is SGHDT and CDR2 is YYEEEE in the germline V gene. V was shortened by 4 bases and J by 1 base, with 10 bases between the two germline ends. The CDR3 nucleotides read TGTGCCAGCAGCACCGGGCAGGGCACAGATACGCAGTATTTT. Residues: CASSTGQGTDTQYF. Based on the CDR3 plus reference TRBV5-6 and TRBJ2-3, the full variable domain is DAGVTQSPTHLIKTRGQQVTLRCSPKSGHDTVSWYQQALGQGPQFIFQYYEEEERQRGNFPDRFSGHQFPNYSSELNVNALLLGDSALYLCASSTGQGTDTQYFGPGTRLTVL.

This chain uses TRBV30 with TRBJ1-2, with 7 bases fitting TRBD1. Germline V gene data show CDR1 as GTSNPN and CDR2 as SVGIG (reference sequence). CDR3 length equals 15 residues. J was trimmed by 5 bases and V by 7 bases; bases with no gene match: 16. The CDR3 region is CALIDRESLGYGYTF. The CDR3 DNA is TGTGCCTTAATTGACAGGGAATCCCTGGGGTATGGCTACACCTTC.

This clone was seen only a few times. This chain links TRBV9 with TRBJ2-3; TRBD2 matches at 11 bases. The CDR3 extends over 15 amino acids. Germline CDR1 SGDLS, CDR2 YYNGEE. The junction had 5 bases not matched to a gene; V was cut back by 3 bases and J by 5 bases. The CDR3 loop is CASSAEGLAGDTQYF. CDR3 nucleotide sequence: TGTGCCAGCAGCGCAGAAGGACTAGCGGGAGATACGCAGTATTTT.

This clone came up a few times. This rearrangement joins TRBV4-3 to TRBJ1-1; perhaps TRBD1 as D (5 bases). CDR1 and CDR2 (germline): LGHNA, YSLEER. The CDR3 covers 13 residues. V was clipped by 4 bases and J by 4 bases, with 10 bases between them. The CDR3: CASSPQRGTEAFF. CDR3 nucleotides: TGCGCCAGCAGCCCACAAAGGGGCACTGAAGCTTTCTTT.

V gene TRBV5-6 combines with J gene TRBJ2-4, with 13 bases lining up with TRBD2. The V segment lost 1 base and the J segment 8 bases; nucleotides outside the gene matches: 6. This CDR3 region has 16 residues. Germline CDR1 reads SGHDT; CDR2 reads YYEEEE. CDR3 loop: CASSLTSGRAVDIQYF. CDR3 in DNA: TGTGCCAGCAGCTTGACTAGCGGGAGGGCCGTGGACATTCAGTACTTC.

The DNA for the CDR3 is TGTGCCAGCAGTTACTCGAGGGGGGGCGACCAGCCCCAGCATTTT. It codes for CASSYSRGGDQPQHF. This chain links TRBV6-5 with TRBJ1-5; TRBD1 might be the D (6 bases). The CDR3 loop spans 15 amino acids. Trimming removed 0 bases at V and 7 bases at J, with 13 bases between. Germline V lookup: CDR1 MNHEY, CDR2 SVGAGI.

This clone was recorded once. DNA for the CDR3: TGTGCCAGCAGTTTAAAGTTCCCGGGCCTGAGGGACGAAGCTTTCTTT. Translating gives CASSLKFPGLRDEAFF. The genes are TRBV27 and TRBJ1-1, with a tentative D call TRBD1 (5 bases). Germline values: CDR1 MNHEY, CDR2 SMNVEV (reference sequence). CDR3 length: 16 amino acids. V shed 2 bases and J shed 8 bases, with 21 bases lying between them.

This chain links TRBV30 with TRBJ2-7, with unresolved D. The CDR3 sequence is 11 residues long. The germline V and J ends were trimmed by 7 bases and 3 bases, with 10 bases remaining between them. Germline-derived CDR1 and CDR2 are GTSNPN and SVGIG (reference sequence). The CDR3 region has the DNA TGTGCCTTCGGACGGTACTACGAGCAGTACTTC. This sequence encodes CAFGRYYEQYF.

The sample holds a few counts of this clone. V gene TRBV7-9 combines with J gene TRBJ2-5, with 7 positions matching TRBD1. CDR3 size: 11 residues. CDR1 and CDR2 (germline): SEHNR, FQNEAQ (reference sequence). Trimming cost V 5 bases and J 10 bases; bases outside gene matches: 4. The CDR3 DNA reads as TGTGCCAGCAGCGAACGGGACAGCCAGTACTTC. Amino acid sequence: CASSERDSQYF.

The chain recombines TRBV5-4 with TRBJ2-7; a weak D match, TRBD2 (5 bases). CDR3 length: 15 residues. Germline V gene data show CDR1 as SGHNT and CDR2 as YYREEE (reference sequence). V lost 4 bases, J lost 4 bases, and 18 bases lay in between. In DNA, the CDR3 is TGTGCCAGCAGCCATCCAGCGGCAAGCGCGTACGAGCAGTACTTC. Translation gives CASSHPAASAYEQYF.

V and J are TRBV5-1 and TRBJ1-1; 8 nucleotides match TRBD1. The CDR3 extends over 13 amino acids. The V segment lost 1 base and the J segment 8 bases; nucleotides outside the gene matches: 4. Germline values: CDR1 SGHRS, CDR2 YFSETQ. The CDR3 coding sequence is TGCGCCAGCAGCTTGACCGGGGACAGGGAAGCTTTCTTT. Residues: CASSLTGDREAFF.

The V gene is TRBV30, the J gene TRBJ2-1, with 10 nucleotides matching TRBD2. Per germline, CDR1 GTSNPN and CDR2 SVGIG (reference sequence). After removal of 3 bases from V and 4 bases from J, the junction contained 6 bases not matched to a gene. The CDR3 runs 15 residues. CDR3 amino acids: CAWREPGLAYNEQFF. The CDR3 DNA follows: TGTGCCTGGAGAGAACCGGGACTAGCGTACAATGAGCAGTTCTTC.

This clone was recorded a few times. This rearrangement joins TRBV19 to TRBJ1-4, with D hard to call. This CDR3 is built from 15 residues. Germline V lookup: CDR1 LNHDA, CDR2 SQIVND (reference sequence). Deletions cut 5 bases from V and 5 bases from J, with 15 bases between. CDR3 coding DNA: TGTGCCAGTAGTTCGGCGACATTCAGCAATGAAAAACTGTTTTTT. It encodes CASSSATFSNEKLFF. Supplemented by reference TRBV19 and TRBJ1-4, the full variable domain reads DGGITQSPKYLFRKEGQNVTLSCEQNLNHDAMYWYRQDPGQGLRLIYYSQIVNDFQKGDIAEGYSVSREKKESFPLTVTSAQKNPTAFYLCASSSATFSNEKLFFGSGTQLSVL.

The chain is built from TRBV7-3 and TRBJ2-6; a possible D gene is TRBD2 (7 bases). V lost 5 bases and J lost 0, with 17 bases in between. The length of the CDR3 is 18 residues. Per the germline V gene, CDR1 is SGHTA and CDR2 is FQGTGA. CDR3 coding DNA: TGTGCCAGCAGCCCGGGGGGCTGGGGCGTCTCTGGGGCCAACGTCCTGACTTTC. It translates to CASSPGGWGVSGANVLTF.

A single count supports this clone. CDR3 DNA sequence: TGTGCAAGTCGCTTCAAACGGGGGAGGCCCCACGAGCAGTACTTC. Amino acid sequence: CASRFKRGRPHEQYF. The chain is built from TRBV12-2 and TRBJ2-7; the table names TRBD2, a call not compared with the DNA. TRBV12-2 is given as a pseudogene. The CDR3 is made up of 15 amino acids.

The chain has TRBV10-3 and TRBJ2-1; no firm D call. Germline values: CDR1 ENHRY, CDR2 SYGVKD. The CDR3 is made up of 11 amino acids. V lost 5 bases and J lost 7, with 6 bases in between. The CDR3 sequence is CAISKRNEQFF. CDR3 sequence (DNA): TGTGCCATCAGTAAGAGGAATGAGCAGTTCTTC.

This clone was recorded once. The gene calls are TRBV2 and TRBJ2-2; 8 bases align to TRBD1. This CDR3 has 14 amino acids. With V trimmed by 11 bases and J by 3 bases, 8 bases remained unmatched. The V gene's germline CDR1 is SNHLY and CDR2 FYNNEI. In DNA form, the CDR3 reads TGTGCCGGTCGACAGGGGCCCTACACCGGGGAGCTGTTTTTT. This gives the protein CAGRQGPYTGELFF.

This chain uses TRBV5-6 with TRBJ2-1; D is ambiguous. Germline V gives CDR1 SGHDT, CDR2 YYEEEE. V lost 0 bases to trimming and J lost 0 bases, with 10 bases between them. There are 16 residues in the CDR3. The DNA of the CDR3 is TGTGCCAGCAGCTTGGGTGCACAACTCTCCTACAATGAGCAGTTCTTC. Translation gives CASSLGAQLSYNEQFF.

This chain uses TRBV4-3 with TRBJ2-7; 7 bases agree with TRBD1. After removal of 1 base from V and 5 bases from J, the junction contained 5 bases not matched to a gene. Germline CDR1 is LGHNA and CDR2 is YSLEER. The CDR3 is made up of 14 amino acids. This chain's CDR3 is CASSQATRGNEQYF. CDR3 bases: TGCGCCAGCAGCCAAGCAACCAGGGGGAACGAGCAGTACTTC.

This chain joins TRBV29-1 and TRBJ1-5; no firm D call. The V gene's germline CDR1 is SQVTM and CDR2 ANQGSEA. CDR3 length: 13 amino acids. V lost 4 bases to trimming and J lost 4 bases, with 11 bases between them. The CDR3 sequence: CSVVSGPNQPQHF. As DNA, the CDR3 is TGCAGCGTTGTCTCAGGCCCTAATCAGCCCCAGCATTTT.

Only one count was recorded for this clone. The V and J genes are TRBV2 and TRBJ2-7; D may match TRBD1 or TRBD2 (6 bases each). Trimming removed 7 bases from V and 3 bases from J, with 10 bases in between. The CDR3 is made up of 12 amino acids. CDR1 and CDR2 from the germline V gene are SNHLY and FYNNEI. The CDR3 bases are TGTGCCAGCAAGGGGGGAGGCTACGAGCAGTACTTC. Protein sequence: CASKGGGYEQYF.